This T cell receptor beta chain was identified during a study of PD-L1 blockade in urothelial cancer. About the study: Blood samples had a median of about 150,000 T cells. General study points: Where pretreatment blood TCR clonality fell below the median, better survival was predicted.

As to this clone: What it binds is not known.

Specified time point: pretreatment peripheral blood. TCRdb's table, derived via immunoSEQ multiplex PCR, lists solely in-frame clones and lacks some. The sample holds roughly 87,000 clones, more than 80% seen once. V lost 6 bases and J lost 1, with 8 bases in between. This CDR3 region has 13 residues. Germline lookup yields CDR1 SNHLY and CDR2 FYNNEI. This sequence originates from a woman at least 80 years old with urothelial cancer. The sample consisted of PBMCs, taken around atezolizumab (anti-PD-L1) treatment. The genes are TRBV2 and TRBJ2-3, with D unresolved. The CDR3 bases are TGTGCCAGCAGGGGCCGCGGCACAGATACGCAGTATTTT. Residues: CASRGRGTDTQYF.